The sequence of this T cell receptor beta chain was determined in a study of OX40 agonist ivuxolimab in advanced cancers. This clone has just one count. The CDR3 sequence is 14 residues long. CDR1 SGHAT and CDR2 FQNNGV come from the germline V gene. With 1 base removed from V and 4 bases from J, the gap between germline ends came to 11 bases. Sequencing was performed with immunoSEQ multiplex PCR; in TCRdb, only in-frame clones are kept and a portion is missing. Of 66,000 or so clones in the sample, around 85% were seen once. The V and J genes are TRBV11-2 and TRBJ2-7, with D hard to call. This sample comprised CD4+ or CD8+ T cells sorted from blood, obtained in a trial of the OX40 agonist ivuxolimab. This TCR was sampled from an adult with an advanced solid tumor such as melanoma, head and neck, liver or kidney cancer. The CDR3 loop is CASSLAQTSYEQYF. The CDR3 coding sequence is TGTGCCAGCAGCTTAGCCCAGACATCTTACGAGCAGTACTTC. Complete variable domain (other parts from reference TRBV11-2 and TRBJ2-7): EAGVAQSPRYKIIEKRQSVAFWCNPISGHATLYWYQQILGQGPKLLIQFQNNGVVDDSQLPKDRFSAERLKGVDSTLKIQPAKLEDSAVYLCASSLAQTSYEQYFGPGTRLTVT.